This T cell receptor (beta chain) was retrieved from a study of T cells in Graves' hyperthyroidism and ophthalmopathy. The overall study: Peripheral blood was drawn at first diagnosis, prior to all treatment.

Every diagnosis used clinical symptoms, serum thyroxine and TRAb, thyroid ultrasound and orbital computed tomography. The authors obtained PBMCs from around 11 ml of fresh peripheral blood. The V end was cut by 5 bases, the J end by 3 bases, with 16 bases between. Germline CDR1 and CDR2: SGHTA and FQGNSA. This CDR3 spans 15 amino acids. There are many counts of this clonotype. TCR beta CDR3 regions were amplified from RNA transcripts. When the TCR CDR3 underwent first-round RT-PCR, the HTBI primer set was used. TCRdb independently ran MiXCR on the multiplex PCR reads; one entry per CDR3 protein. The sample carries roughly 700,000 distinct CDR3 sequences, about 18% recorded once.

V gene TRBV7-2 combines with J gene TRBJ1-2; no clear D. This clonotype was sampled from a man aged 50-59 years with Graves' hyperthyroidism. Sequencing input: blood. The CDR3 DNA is TGTGCCAGCAGCCTACCTTGGTCGGCCCACTATGGCTACACCTTC. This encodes CASSLPWSAHYGYTF.